The 25 T cell receptor beta chains below all came from one sample that was sequenced in a study of beta chain features in type 1 diabetes. Study findings and constraints: Significant though moderate, a shortening of TCRB CDR3s appeared in all four CD4+ subsets of Type 1 diabetes patients.

Expressed TCRB transcripts were sequenced because the entire RNA isolate underwent reverse transcription. Assay used: immunoSEQ multiplex PCR; TCRdb lists only in-frame clones, some missing. The table records 550,000 to 850,000 clones, around an eighth of them present only once. Their antigen targets remain unknown. The material sequenced was naive CD4+ T cells from blood. These receptors were obtained from a man aged 18 to 30 with type 1 diabetes.

V and J are TRBV21-1 and TRBJ1-2; the D call of TRBD1 is as the table states it, not checked on the DNA. TRBV21-1 is given as a pseudogene. The CDR3 spans 14 residues. This CDR3 is CASSKAGQGDGYTF. The CDR3 nucleotides are TGTGCCAGCAGCAAAGCGGGACAGGGGGATGGCTACACCTTC.

V gene TRBV25-1 combines with J gene TRBJ1-2, with unresolved D. CDR1 is MGHDK, CDR2 SYGVNS, per germline. V lost 1 base and J lost 7, with 10 bases in between. The CDR3 has 13 residues. The CDR3 DNA reads as TGTGCCAGCAGTGAATCAGTTGGCCCTGGCTACACCTTC. It translates to CASSESVGPGYTF.

This clone was detected a few times. The chain employs TRBV6-1 and TRBJ1-5; D remains ambiguous. Germline lookup yields CDR1 MNHNS and CDR2 SASEGT. The V end was cut by 2 bases, the J end by 6 bases, with 14 bases between. This CDR3 region has 15 residues. The CDR3 loop is CASSELNSGSQPQHF. CDR3 DNA sequence: TGTGCCAGCAGTGAACTAAACTCGGGGAGTCAGCCCCAGCATTTT.

V usage is TRBV2 and J usage is TRBJ1-2, with D possibly matching TRBD1 (5 bases). Trimming took 4 bases from V and 2 from J, leaving 11 bases between them. The CDR3 consists of 14 residues. CDR1 is SNHLY and CDR2 is FYNNEI in the germline V gene. The CDR3 loop is CASSVLGANYGYTF. CDR3 DNA sequence: TGTGCCAGCAGTGTCTTAGGGGCGAACTATGGCTACACCTTC.

The chain is built from TRBV30 and TRBJ1-3, with TRBD1 as a possible D gene (5 bases). V lost 4 bases and J 3 bases, leaving 13 bases between the germline ends. Germline lookup yields CDR1 GTSNPN and CDR2 SVGIG (reference sequence). The CDR3 has 14 amino acids. CDR3 in DNA: TGTGCCTGGACCCCCTCGGGGGTTGGAAACACCATATATTTT. As protein: CAWTPSGVGNTIYF. The full variable domain, in which reference TRBV30 and TRBJ1-3 provide the parts outside the CDR3, is SQTIHQWPATLVQPVGSPLSLECTVEGTSNPNLYWYRQAAGRGLQLLFYSVGIGQISSEVPQNLSASRPQDRQFILSSKKLLLSDSGFYLCAWTPSGVGNTIYFGEGSWLTVV.

In its sample, this clone was seen a few times. The chain joins TRBV18 to TRBJ1-6; D gene unclear. The CDR3 length is 12 residues. Trimming left V 4 bases short and J 7 bases short, with 5 bases between. Germline V gene sequence: CDR1 KGHSH, CDR2 LQKENI. The CDR3 coding sequence is TGTGCCAGCTCACTGCCAAATTCACCCCTCCACTTT. It codes for CASSLPNSPLHF.

This clone was counted a few times. This sequence joins TRBV30 and TRBJ2-2; D is unresolved. V was pared by 0 bases and J by 5 bases, with 4 bases between. The CDR3 is 12 residues long. Germline V gene lookup returns CDR1 GTSNPN and CDR2 SVGIG (reference sequence). The DNA of the CDR3 is TGTGCCTGGAGTGTACATACCGGGGAGCTGTTTTTT. Translation gives CAWSVHTGELFF.

The chain recombines TRBV7-8 with TRBJ1-2; TRBD1 matches at 11 bases. The CDR3 length is 16 residues. In germline, CDR1 is SGHVS, CDR2 FQNEAQ. V shed 0 bases and J 7 bases; nucleotides not matched to a gene: 7. The CDR3 coding sequence is TGTGCCAGCAGCTTAGCCCCTCCGGGACAGGGGGGTGGCTACACCTTC. Translated, it gives CASSLAPPGQGGGYTF.

Only a few counts were recorded for this clone. The chain employs TRBV6-5 and TRBJ2-3; unclear D gene. The CDR3 covers 14 residues. Germline lookup yields CDR1 MNHEY and CDR2 SVGAGI. With 5 bases removed from V and 0 bases from J, the gap between germline ends came to 9 bases. CDR3 sequence (DNA): TGTGCCAGCAGTATCAGTTCTAGCACAGATACGCAGTATTTT. Encoded protein: CASSISSSTDTQYF.

V gene TRBV7-2 combines with J gene TRBJ2-7; D gene ambiguous. Germline loops: CDR1 SGHTA, CDR2 FQGNSA. V dropped 3 bases and J dropped 4 bases, with 13 bases sitting between them. This CDR3 comprises 14 residues. The DNA for the CDR3 is TGTGCCAGCAGCTTTAGTTTTGGTTTGTACGAGCAGTACTTC. It specifies CASSFSFGLYEQYF.

This clone has a handful of counts. This rearrangement joins TRBV9 to TRBJ2-5, with D hard to call. The germline CDR1 and CDR2 sequences are SGDLS and YYNGEE. The CDR3 totals 12 residues. V dropped 5 bases and J dropped 2 bases, with 7 bases sitting between them. CDR3 nucleotide sequence: TGTGCCAGCAGTAGGGCTCAAGAGACCCAGTACTTC. This sequence encodes CASSRAQETQYF.

The genes are TRBV15 and TRBJ2-7; possible D gene TRBD1, 7 bases. Per germline, CDR1 LNHNV and CDR2 YYDKDF (reference sequence). Trimming removed 2 bases from V and 7 bases from J, with 15 bases in between. CDR3 length: 14 amino acids. The CDR3 DNA sequence: TGTGCCACCAGCAGACTAACAGGGGCGGGGGAGCAGTACTTC. Its protein product is CATSRLTGAGEQYF. Filled out from reference TRBV15 and TRBJ2-7, the complete variable domain reads DAMVIQNPRYQVTQFGKPVTLSCSQTLNHNVMYWYQQKSSQAPKLLFHYYDKDFNNEADTPDNFQSRRPNTSFCFLDIRSPGLGDTAMYLCATSRLTGAGEQYFGPGTRLTVT.

A note on this clone: Additional DNA sequences in this sample encode the identical CDR3. The chain couples TRBV6-5 to TRBJ2-6; D perhaps matches TRBD2 (5 bases). This CDR3 comprises 15 residues. The germline V gene encodes CDR1 MNHEY and CDR2 SVGAGI. Trimming left V 6 bases short and J 2 bases short, with 11 bases between. The CDR3 is CASSYEGTGANVLTF. CDR3 sequence (DNA): TGTGCCAGCAGCTACGAGGGAACTGGGGCCAACGTCCTGACTTTC.

This clone came up a few times. This sequence joins TRBV5-1 and TRBJ1-5; D not resolved. The CDR3 runs to 15 residues. The V end was cut by 0 bases, the J end by 2 bases, with 9 bases between. Looked up from germline, CDR1 is SGHRS and CDR2 is YFSETQ. The CDR3, as DNA: TGCGCCAGCAGCTTGGGGAATGATGGCAATCAGCCCCAGCATTTT. Protein product: CASSLGNDGNQPQHF.

The sample holds a few counts of this clone. The chain couples TRBV5-4 to TRBJ2-3; either TRBD1 or TRBD2 may supply D (5 bases each). The CDR3 has 14 amino acids. Germline CDR1 is SGHNT and CDR2 is YYREEE (reference sequence). The V end lost 3 bases, the J end lost 2 bases, and 10 bases lay between the germline ends. CDR3 DNA: TGTGCCAGCAGCTCCCGGGACCTCACAGATACGCAGTATTTT. Its translation is CASSSRDLTDTQYF.

V usage is TRBV6-5 and J usage is TRBJ1-2; D is unclear. V was shortened by 0 bases and J by 2 bases, with 7 bases between the two germline ends. The CDR3 totals 14 residues. Germline CDR1 reads MNHEY; CDR2 reads SVGAGI. In DNA, the CDR3 is TGTGCCAGCAGTTACTCAGCGGAAAACTATGGCTACACCTTC. Residues: CASSYSAENYGYTF.

This clone was detected a few times. Distinct nucleotide sequences in the sample also encode this CDR3. The rearrangement uses TRBV9 and TRBJ2-1, with 7 bases that match TRBD2. The CDR3 has 16 amino acids. Germline V gene data show CDR1 as SGDLS and CDR2 as YYNGEE. Trimming removed 0 bases from V and 0 bases from J; junction bases left unmatched: 3. The CDR3 loop reads CASSVASGGSYNEQFF. The CDR3 nucleotides read TGTGCCAGCAGCGTAGCTTCGGGGGGCTCCTACAATGAGCAGTTCTTC.

Of note for this clone: Other DNA sequences in this sample translate to the same CDR3. CDR3 loop: CASSLTQETQYF. In DNA form, the CDR3 reads TGCGCCAGCAGCCTAACCCAAGAGACCCAGTACTTC. This chain links TRBV5-1 with TRBJ2-5; D is ambiguous. V was trimmed by 4 bases and J by 1 base, leaving 5 bases between them. The CDR3 totals 12 residues. Germline loops: CDR1 SGHRS, CDR2 YFSETQ.

The chain couples TRBV5-1 to TRBJ2-5; D not resolved. The CDR3 consists of 14 residues. V was pared by 4 bases and J by 5 bases, with 15 bases between. The germline V gene encodes CDR1 SGHRS and CDR2 YFSETQ. The CDR3 here is CASSKDRPAETQYF. The CDR3 region has the DNA TGCGCCAGCAGCAAGGACCGGCCCGCGGAGACCCAGTACTTC.

This chain links TRBV27 with TRBJ2-7; TRBD1 aligns across 8 bases. This CDR3 comprises 15 residues. J gave up 2 bases and V 7 bases, and 10 bases lay outside the gene matches. Germline V gene lookup returns CDR1 MNHEY and CDR2 SMNVEV (reference sequence). CDR3 DNA: TGTGCCAGCATCTCGGACAGGGCCGATCCCTACGAGCAGTACTTC. As protein: CASISDRADPYEQYF.

A few counts support this clone. The sample carries other DNA sequences with the same CDR3. This chain links TRBV28 with TRBJ1-2; no clear D gene. Germline loops: CDR1 MDHEN, CDR2 SYDVKM. The V end lost 3 bases, the J end lost 2 bases, and 7 bases lay between the germline ends. The CDR3 is made up of 13 amino acids. This chain's CDR3 is CASSLRRNYGYTF. Here the CDR3 DNA reads TGTGCCAGCAGTTTGCGAAGAAACTATGGCTACACCTTC.

The chain recombines TRBV10-3 with TRBJ2-7; 7 bases align to TRBD1. CDR1 ENHRY and CDR2 SYGVKD come from the germline V gene. J lost 0 bases, V lost 6 bases, and 8 bases had no gene match. CDR3 length: 15 residues. The CDR3 protein is CAISGQEARSYEQYF. Written as DNA, the CDR3 is TGTGCCATCAGCGGACAGGAAGCTCGCTCCTACGAGCAGTACTTC.

This clone was observed a few times. The chain combines TRBV25-1 with TRBJ2-5; no definite D call. CDR1 MGHDK and CDR2 SYGVNS come from the germline V gene. Trimming removed 1 base at V and 3 bases at J, with 6 bases between. The CDR3 is 13 amino acids. Written as DNA, the CDR3 is TGTGCCAGCAGTGAATGGGAAGAAGAGACCCAGTACTTC. Protein: CASSEWEEETQYF. Drawing the rest from reference TRBV25-1 and TRBJ2-5, the complete variable domain is EADIYQTPRYLVIGTGKKITLECSQTMGHDKMYWYQQDPGMELHLIHYSYGVNSTEKGDLSSESTVSRIRTEHFPLTLESARPSHTSQYLCASSEWEEETQYFGPGTRLLVL.

This clone was seen only a few times. This chain uses TRBV29-1 with TRBJ1-3; D possibly corresponds to TRBD1 (5 bases). The germline V gene has CDR1 SQVTM and CDR2 ANQGSEA. CDR3 length equals 12 residues. V was trimmed by 4 bases and J by 3 bases, leaving 7 bases between them. CDR3 amino acids: CSVAGNGNTIYF. The CDR3 nucleotides are TGCAGCGTTGCAGGGAATGGAAACACCATATATTTT.

A few counts support this clone. CDR3 sequence: CASSIGFSVIYGYTF. Written as DNA, the CDR3 is TGTGCCAGTAGTATAGGATTCTCGGTGATCTATGGCTACACCTTC. The chain has TRBV19 and TRBJ1-2; D not certain. Looked up from germline, CDR1 is LNHDA and CDR2 is SQIVND (reference sequence). The CDR3 runs to 15 residues. V shed 1 base and J shed 4 bases, with 13 bases lying between them.